This TCR beta chain was retrieved from a study of control samples from healthy donors and cancer patients. Generated by immunoSEQ multiplex PCR, the TCRdb table keeps only in-frame clones and is missing some. The sample has about 410,000 clones, 75% to 95% seen once. The germline V gene encodes CDR1 LNHDA and CDR2 SQIVND (reference sequence). The CDR3 length is 16 residues. The ends were cut back, 7 bases at V and 2 bases at J, with 18 bases in the middle. The chain combines TRBV19 with TRBJ1-3; D is undetermined. The sample taken for sequencing was PBMCs. This sequence was found in a man aged 40-55 years with head and neck cancer. The CDR3 DNA sequence: TGTGCCAGTAACCCCGACCGACAAATTGCTGGAAACACCATATATTTT. Translating it yields CASNPDRQIAGNTIYF.